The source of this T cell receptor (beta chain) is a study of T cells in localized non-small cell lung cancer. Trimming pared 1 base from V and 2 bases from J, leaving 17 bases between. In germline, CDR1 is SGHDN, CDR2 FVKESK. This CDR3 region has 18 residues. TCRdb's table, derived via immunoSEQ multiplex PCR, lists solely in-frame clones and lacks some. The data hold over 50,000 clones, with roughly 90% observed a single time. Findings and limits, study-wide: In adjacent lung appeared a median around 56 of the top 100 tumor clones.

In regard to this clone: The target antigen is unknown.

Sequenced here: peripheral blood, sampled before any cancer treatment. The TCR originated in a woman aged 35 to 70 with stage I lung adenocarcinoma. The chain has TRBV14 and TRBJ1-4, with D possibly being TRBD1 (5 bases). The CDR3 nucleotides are TGTGCCAGCAGCCAAGCTTTGGAAGGGGAGATTACTAATGAAAAACTGTTTTTT. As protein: CASSQALEGEITNEKLFF.